This T cell receptor (beta chain) was identified in a study of CD8+CD57+ T cells in acquired aplastic anemia. Study-wide context: When averaged, DNA from sorted CD4+ and CD8+ cells came to approximately 3.2 ug. Study conclusions and caveats: The study identified around 28 CD8+ CDR3 sequences shared by patients and controls.

The use of genomic DNA as template underpinned the TCR beta VDJ and CDR3 profiling. TCRdb reanalysed the reads using MiXCR and keeps one entry per CDR3 protein. The table has about 270,000 distinct CDR3 sequences, around 60% seen once. To note about this clonotype: Its antigen is currently unknown.

Germline CDR1 and CDR2: MNHNS and SASEGT. The CDR3 totals 13 residues. V gave up 2 bases and J gave up 7 bases, with 8 bases separating them. The sequence was obtained from a human donor with severe aplastic anemia or a healthy control (not recorded which). The rearrangement links TRBV6-1 to TRBJ1-4, with no clear D. Sequences were obtained from sorted CD4+, CD8+, or CD8+CD57+ T cells (not recorded which) from PBMCs. The DNA of the CDR3 is TGTGCCAGCAGTGAAATGTGGGGTGAAAAACTGTTTTTT. Its translation: CASSEMWGEKLFF.